This record covers a single T cell receptor (beta chain). The CDR3 covers 13 residues. V lost 4 bases, J lost 4 bases, and 10 bases lay in between. Germline V gives CDR1 SNHLY, CDR2 FYNNEI. This specimen comes from a study of blood T cell repertoires in COVID-19. Study overall: Whether acute or convalescent, the COVID-19 samples came from the United States, Italy and Spain. Sources were T cells, B-cell-depleted T cells, or PBMCs; the material itself was cDNA or gDNA.

Patients of the Seattle cohort, enrolled during active infection, were followed longitudinally. In the original workflow: Amplification of reference gene primers was used by the study to estimate nucleated cell counts. TCRdb's copy holds only in-frame clones and misses some; the assay was immunoSEQ multiplex PCR. That table furnishes V, J and clone size, whereas the DNA furnished D and trimming. The sample consists of approximately 190,000 clones, roughly 82% of them appearing once. The sample consisted of peripheral blood. This clonotype was sampled from a woman in her fifties or sixties with COVID-19, enrolled during active disease. This chain uses TRBV2 with TRBJ1-1, with D perhaps TRBD1 (5 bases). CDR3 loop: CASSAQGVTEAFF. The DNA of the CDR3 is TGTGCCAGCAGTGCTCAGGGTGTCACTGAAGCTTTCTTT. Together with reference TRBV2 and TRBJ1-1, the CDR3 gives the full variable domain: EPEVTQTPSHQVTQMGQEVILRCVPISNHLYFYWYRQILGQKVEFLVSFYNNEISEKSEIFDDQFSVERPDGSNFTLKIRSTKLEDSAMYFCASSAQGVTEAFFGQGTRLTVV.